The rows below give T cell receptor beta chains drawn from one sample of a study of T cell repertoires in cytomegalovirus infection. A single record per CDR3 protein comes from TCRdb applying MiXCR to the reads. The sample has approximately 700,000 distinct CDR3 sequences, 35% seen once. Source material: PBMCs. These receptor sequences come from a human donor in good health (CMV status not recorded). Some clones in this sample may be carry-over from other donors' samples. Both conserved end residues are part of each CDR3. The D gene is left open where the match is weak. Clone size, where shown, is once, few, many, or a class for clones that have expanded.

d_gene: TRBD1
v_gene: TRBV10-3
abundance: NA
j_gene: TRBJ1-3
CDR3aa: CAISRQGTGNTIYF
CDR3nt: TGTGCCATCAGCCGACAGGGTACTGGAAACACCATATATTTT

d_gene: NA
v_gene: TRBV2
abundance: NA
j_gene: TRBJ1-5
CDR3aa: CASSPTRRDYSNQPQHF
CDR3nt: TGTGCCAGCAGTCCCACGCGACGGGATTATAGCAATCAGCCCCAGCATTTT

d_gene: TRBD1
v_gene: TRBV20-1
abundance: many
j_gene: TRBJ2-5
CDR3aa: CSARAGGETQYF
CDR3nt: TGCAGTGCTAGGGCAGGGGGAGAGACCCAGTACTTC

d_gene: NA
v_gene: TRBV6-4
abundance: few
j_gene: TRBJ2-1
CDR3aa: CASSEDFTSYNEQFF
CDR3nt: TGTGCCAGCAGTGAGGACTTCACATCCTACAATGAGCAGTTCTTC

d_gene: NA
v_gene: TRBV6-1
abundance: NA
j_gene: TRBJ2-6
CDR3aa: CASNSIWDSGANVLTF
CDR3nt: TGTGCCAGCAATAGCATTTGGGACTCTGGGGCCAACGTCCTGACTTTC

d_gene: NA
v_gene: TRBV12-3/TRBV12-4
abundance: NA
j_gene: TRBJ1-5
CDR3aa: CASSSFAGVSNQPQHF
CDR3nt: TGTGCCAGCAGTTCATTTGCAGGGGTTAGCAATCAGCCCCAGCATTTT

d_gene: NA
v_gene: TRBV10-3
abundance: NA
j_gene: TRBJ1-3
CDR3aa: CAIGGGDSGNTIYF
CDR3nt: TGTGCCATCGGGGGAGGCGACTCTGGAAACACCATATATTTT

d_gene: NA
v_gene: TRBV4-1
abundance: few
j_gene: TRBJ2-1
CDR3aa: CASSYITRLHNEQFF
CDR3nt: TGCGCCAGCAGCTATATTACTAGGCTCCACAATGAGCAGTTCTTC

d_gene: TRBD1
v_gene: TRBV28
abundance: NA
j_gene: TRBJ1-4
CDR3aa: CASRDRVREKLFF
CDR3nt: TGTGCCAGCAGGGACAGGGTTCGTGAAAAACTGTTTTTT

d_gene: TRBD1
v_gene: TRBV19
abundance: few
j_gene: TRBJ1-6
CDR3aa: CASSSDRGVSPLHF
CDR3nt: TGTGCCAGTAGTTCGGACAGGGGGGTTTCACCCCTCCACTTT

d_gene: TRBD2
v_gene: TRBV6-5
abundance: few
j_gene: TRBJ2-5
CDR3aa: CASSYGAGGRETQYF
CDR3nt: TGTGCCAGCAGTTACGGGGCGGGGGGGCGGGAGACCCAGTACTTC

d_gene: NA
v_gene: TRBV27
abundance: few
j_gene: TRBJ1-5
CDR3aa: CASSLYGVGVGDQPQHF
CDR3nt: TGTGCCAGCAGTTTATATGGCGTCGGGGTGGGGGATCAGCCCCAGCATTTT

d_gene: NA
v_gene: TRBV6-6
abundance: few
j_gene: TRBJ1-2
CDR3aa: CASSSIGPNHGYTF
CDR3nt: TGTGCCAGCAGTTCAATAGGGCCCAACCATGGCTACACCTTC

d_gene: TRBD2
v_gene: TRBV7-6
abundance: few
j_gene: TRBJ2-7
CDR3aa: CASRPGLAGVEEQYF
CDR3nt: TGTGCCAGCAGACCCGGACTAGCGGGAGTGGAAGAGCAGTACTTC

d_gene: TRBD2
v_gene: TRBV7-8
abundance: NA
j_gene: TRBJ2-1
CDR3aa: CASSTAQGTSGRESYNEQFF
CDR3nt: TGTGCCAGCAGCACGGCGCAGGGGACTAGCGGGAGAGAATCCTACAATGAGCAGTTCTTC

d_gene: NA
v_gene: TRBV24-1
abundance: NA
j_gene: TRBJ2-5
CDR3aa: CATSVGWQETQYF
CDR3nt: TGTGCCACCAGTGTTGGGTGGCAAGAGACCCAGTACTTC

d_gene: NA
v_gene: TRBV19
abundance: NA
j_gene: TRBJ1-5
CDR3aa: CASSISKPNQPKHF
CDR3nt: TGTGCCAGTAGTATTTCCAAACCCAATCAGCCCAAGCATTTT

d_gene: TRBD1
v_gene: TRBV7-6
abundance: many
j_gene: TRBJ1-2
CDR3aa: CASSLGQGPNGYTF
CDR3nt: TGTGCCAGCAGCTTAGGACAGGGACCGAATGGCTACACCTTC

d_gene: NA
v_gene: TRBV7-6
abundance: few
j_gene: TRBJ1-5
CDR3aa: CASSLDPGGQPQHF
CDR3nt: TGTGCCAGCAGCTTAGACCCCGGGGGTCAGCCCCAGCATTTT

d_gene: NA
v_gene: TRBV28
abundance: few
j_gene: TRBJ1-3
CDR3aa: CASSWTRAGNTIYF
CDR3nt: TGTGCCAGCAGTTGGACGCGGGCTGGAAACACCATATATTTT

d_gene: TRBD1
v_gene: TRBV28
abundance: NA
j_gene: TRBJ1-4
CDR3aa: CASSSNTPGQGEKLFF
CDR3nt: TGTGCCAGCAGTTCCAACACCCCGGGACAGGGGGAAAAACTGTTTTTT

d_gene: TRBD1
v_gene: TRBV7-9
abundance: NA
j_gene: TRBJ2-1
CDR3aa: CASSLIQGASDNEQFF
CDR3nt: TGTGCCAGCAGCTTAATTCAGGGGGCATCGGACAATGAGCAGTTCTTC

d_gene: TRBD1
v_gene: TRBV7-2
abundance: few
j_gene: TRBJ1-4
CDR3aa: CASSLLGQGYEKLFF
CDR3nt: TGTGCCAGCAGCTTACTGGGACAGGGTTATGAAAAACTGTTTTTT

d_gene: NA
v_gene: TRBV6-2/TRBV6-3
abundance: NA
j_gene: TRBJ1-1
CDR3aa: CATRDANTEAFF
CDR3nt: TGTGCCACCCGGGACGCGAACACTGAAGCTTTCTTT